This T cell receptor (beta chain) was captured by sequencing in a study of response to subunit inactivated influenza vaccine. General study results and limits: The authors proposed limited new T cell recruitment per seasonal influenza vaccination.

This clonotype came up a few times. No antigen is known for it. Using its own MiXCR run on the RT-PCR reads, TCRdb lists one record per CDR3 protein. The table records 650,000 to 800,000 distinct CDR3 sequences, less than 20% of them present only once. This clonotype was obtained from a man aged 50-60 years who received an inactivated influenza vaccine. The specimen comprised PBMCs from blood, sampled 4 to 6 days after vaccination.

CDR3 DNA: TGCAGCGTCGCGACCGGGACAGTTAACACCGGGGAGCTGTTTTTT. Its translation: CSVATGTVNTGELFF. V is TRBV29-1 and J is TRBJ2-2, with 7 bases identical to TRBD1. V lost 6 bases, J lost 2 bases, and 9 bases stayed unmatched. The CDR3 has 15 residues. CDR1 and CDR2 from the germline V gene are SQVTM and ANQGSEA.